This TCR beta chain originates from a study of regulatory T cells in long-lasting Graves disease. The sample's time point: newly diagnosed GD, antithyroid drugs for less than 3 months. Extracted RNA from PBMCs served as the source of the TCR library. With iRepertoire HTBI primers and Arm-PCR of CDR3 regions, TCR beta libraries were built. Each CDR3 protein is one row after TCRdb ran MiXCR on the multiplex PCR reads. The sample shows about 430,000 distinct CDR3 sequences, around 16% of them seen only once. After removal of 7 bases from V and 0 bases from J, the junction contained 6 bases not matched to a gene. Germline V gene sequence: CDR1 LGHNT, CDR2 FRNRAP. There are 15 residues in the CDR3. This clonotype was seen many times. Antigen unknown. Regarding the study as a whole: Persistent Graves' patients showed a TCR diversity that was lower than that of newly diagnosed ones.

This sample was shared with a second study, whose subject was T cells in Graves' hyperthyroidism and ophthalmopathy. Per that study: Orbital computed tomography, thyroid ultrasound, serum thyroxine and TRAb, and clinical symptoms together informed the diagnoses. Among clonotypes expanded in thyroid above 0.001, most were also found in blood.

The origin of this receptor is a woman aged 40-49 years with Graves disease. The rearrangement joins TRBV12-5 to TRBJ2-1, with 7 positions matching TRBD2. The starting material was peripheral blood mononuclear cells (PBMCs), obtained at new diagnosis, from a patient treated with antithyroid drugs. The CDR3, as DNA: TGTGCTAGTGCTTCGGGGGGAAGCTCCTACAATGAGCAGTTCTTC. The encoded protein is CASASGGSSYNEQFF.